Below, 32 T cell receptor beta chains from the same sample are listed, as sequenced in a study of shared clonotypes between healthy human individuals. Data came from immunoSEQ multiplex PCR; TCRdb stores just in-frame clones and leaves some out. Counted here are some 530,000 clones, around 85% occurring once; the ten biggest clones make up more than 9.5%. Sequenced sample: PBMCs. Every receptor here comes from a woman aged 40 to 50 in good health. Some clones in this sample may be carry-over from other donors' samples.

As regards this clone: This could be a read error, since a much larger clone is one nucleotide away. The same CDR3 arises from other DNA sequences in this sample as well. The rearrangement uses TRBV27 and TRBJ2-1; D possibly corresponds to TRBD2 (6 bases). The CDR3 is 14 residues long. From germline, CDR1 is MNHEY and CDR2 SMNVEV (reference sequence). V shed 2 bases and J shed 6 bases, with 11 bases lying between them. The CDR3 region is CASSLETSGNEQFF. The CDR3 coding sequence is TGTGCCAGCAGTTTAGAGACTAGTGGCAATGAGCAGTTCTTC.

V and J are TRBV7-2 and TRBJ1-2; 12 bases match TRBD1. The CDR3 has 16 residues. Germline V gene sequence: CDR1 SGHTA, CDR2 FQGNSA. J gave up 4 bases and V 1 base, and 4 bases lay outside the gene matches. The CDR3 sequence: CASSLGGQGAVYGYTF. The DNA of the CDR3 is TGTGCCAGCAGCTTAGGGGGACAGGGGGCCGTCTATGGCTACACCTTC.

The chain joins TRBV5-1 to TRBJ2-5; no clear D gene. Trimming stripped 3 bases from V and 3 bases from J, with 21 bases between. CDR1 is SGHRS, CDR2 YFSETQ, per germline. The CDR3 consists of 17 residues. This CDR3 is CASSSVPWVGREETQYF. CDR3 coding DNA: TGCGCCAGCAGCTCGGTGCCGTGGGTGGGAAGGGAAGAGACCCAGTACTTC.

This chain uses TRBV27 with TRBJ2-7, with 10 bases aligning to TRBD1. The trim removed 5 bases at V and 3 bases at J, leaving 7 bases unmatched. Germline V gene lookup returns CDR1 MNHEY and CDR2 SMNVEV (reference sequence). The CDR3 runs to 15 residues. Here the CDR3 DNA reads TGTGCCAGCAGTCCCCGGACAGGGGGTCTCTACGAGCAGTACTTC. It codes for CASSPRTGGLYEQYF.

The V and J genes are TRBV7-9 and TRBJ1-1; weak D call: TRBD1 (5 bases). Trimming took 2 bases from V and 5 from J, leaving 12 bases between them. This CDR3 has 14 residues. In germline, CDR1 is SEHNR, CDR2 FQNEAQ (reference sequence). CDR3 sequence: CASSLRDRGTEAFF. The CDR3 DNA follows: TGTGCCAGCAGCTTACGTGATAGGGGAACTGAAGCTTTCTTT.

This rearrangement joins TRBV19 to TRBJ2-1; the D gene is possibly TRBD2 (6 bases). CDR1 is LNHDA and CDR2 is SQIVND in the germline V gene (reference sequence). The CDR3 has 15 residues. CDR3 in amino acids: CSTRVRWRGYNEQFF. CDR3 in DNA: TGTTCCACCAGAGTGCGGTGGCGGGGATACAATGAGCAGTTCTTC.

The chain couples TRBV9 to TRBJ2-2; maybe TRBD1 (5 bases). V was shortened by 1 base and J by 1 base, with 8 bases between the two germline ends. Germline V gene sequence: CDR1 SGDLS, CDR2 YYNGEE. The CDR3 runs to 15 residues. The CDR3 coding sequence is TGTGCCAGCAGCGTATGGGGCCTGAACACCGGGGAGCTGTTTTTT. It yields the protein CASSVWGLNTGELFF.

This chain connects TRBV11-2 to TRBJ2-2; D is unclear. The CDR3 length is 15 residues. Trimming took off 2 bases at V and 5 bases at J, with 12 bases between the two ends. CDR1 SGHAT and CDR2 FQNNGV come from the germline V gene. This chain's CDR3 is CASSLLARLTGELFF. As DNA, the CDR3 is TGTGCCAGCAGCTTACTCGCTAGATTGACCGGGGAGCTGTTTTTT. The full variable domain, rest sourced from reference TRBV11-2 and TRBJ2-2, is EAGVAQSPRYKIIEKRQSVAFWCNPISGHATLYWYQQILGQGPKLLIQFQNNGVVDDSQLPKDRFSAERLKGVDSTLKIQPAKLEDSAVYLCASSLLARLTGELFFGEGSRLTVL.

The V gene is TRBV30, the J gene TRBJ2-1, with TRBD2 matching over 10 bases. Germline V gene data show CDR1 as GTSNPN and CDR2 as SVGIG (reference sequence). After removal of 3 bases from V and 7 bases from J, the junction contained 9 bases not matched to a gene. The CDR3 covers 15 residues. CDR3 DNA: TGTGCCTGGAGCGATGCTAGCGGGAGTTGGAATGAGCAGTTCTTC. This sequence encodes CAWSDASGSWNEQFF.

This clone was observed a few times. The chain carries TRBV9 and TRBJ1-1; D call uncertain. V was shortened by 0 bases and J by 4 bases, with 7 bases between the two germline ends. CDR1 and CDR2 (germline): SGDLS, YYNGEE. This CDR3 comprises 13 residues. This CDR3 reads CASSVDVGTEAFF. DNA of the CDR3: TGTGCCAGCAGCGTAGACGTTGGCACTGAAGCTTTCTTT. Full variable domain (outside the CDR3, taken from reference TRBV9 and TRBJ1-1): DSGVTQTPKHLITATGQRVTLRCSPRSGDLSVYWYQQSLDQGLQFLIQYYNGEERAKGNILERFSAQQFPDLHSELNLSSLELGDSALYFCASSVDVGTEAFFGQGTRLTVV.

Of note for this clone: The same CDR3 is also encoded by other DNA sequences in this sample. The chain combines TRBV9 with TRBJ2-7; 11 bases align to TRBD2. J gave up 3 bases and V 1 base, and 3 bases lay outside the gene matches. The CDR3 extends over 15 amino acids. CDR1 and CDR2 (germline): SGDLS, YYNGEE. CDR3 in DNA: TGTGCCAGCAGCGTAACTAGCGGGAGCGTCTACGAGCAGTACTTC. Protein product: CASSVTSGSVYEQYF.

The CDR3 loop is CARSGTGAKNQPQHF. CDR3 nucleotide sequence: TGTGCCAGAAGCGGGACAGGGGCAAAAAATCAGCCCCAGCATTTT. V is TRBV7-9 and J is TRBJ1-5, with 10 positions matching TRBD1. CDR3 length: 15 amino acids. V lost 9 bases, J lost 4 bases, and 9 bases stayed unmatched. Germline-derived CDR1 and CDR2 are SEHNR and FQNEAQ (reference sequence).

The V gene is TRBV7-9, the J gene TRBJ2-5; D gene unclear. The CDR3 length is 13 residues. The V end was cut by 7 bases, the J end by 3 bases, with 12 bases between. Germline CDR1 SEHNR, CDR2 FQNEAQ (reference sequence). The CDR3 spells CASTNDLEETQYF. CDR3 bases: TGTGCCAGCACCAACGACCTAGAAGAGACCCAGTACTTC.

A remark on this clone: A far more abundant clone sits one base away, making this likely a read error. CDR3 sequence: CSVSSGVNQPQHF. The CDR3 DNA follows: TGCAGCGTCTCCTCGGGGGTCAATCAGCCCCAGCATTTT. The V and J genes are TRBV29-1 and TRBJ1-5; D is perhaps TRBD1 (5 bases). The CDR3 has 13 residues. Germline values: CDR1 SQVTM, CDR2 ANQGSEA. V was trimmed by 6 bases and J by 3 bases, leaving 12 bases between them.

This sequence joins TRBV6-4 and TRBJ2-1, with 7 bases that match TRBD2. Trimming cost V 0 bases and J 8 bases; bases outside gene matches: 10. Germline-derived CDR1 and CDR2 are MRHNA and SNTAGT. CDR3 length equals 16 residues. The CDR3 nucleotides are TGTGCCAGCAGTGACTCGGCGGGACGTGCGGGGGATGAGCAGTTCTTC. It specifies CASSDSAGRAGDEQFF.

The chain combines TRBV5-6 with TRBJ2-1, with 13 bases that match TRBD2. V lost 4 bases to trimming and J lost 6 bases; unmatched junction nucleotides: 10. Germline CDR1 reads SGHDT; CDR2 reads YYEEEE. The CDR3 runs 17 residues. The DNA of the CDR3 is TGTGCCAGCAGCGAGCCGGGACTAGCGGGAAATCGCAATGAGCAGTTCTTC. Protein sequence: CASSEPGLAGNRNEQFF.

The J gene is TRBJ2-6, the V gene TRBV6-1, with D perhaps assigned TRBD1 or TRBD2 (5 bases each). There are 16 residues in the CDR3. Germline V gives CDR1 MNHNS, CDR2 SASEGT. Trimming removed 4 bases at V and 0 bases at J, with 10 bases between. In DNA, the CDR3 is TGTGCCAGCAGTGCGGGACGCCCCTCTGGGGCCAACGTCCTGACTTTC. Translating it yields CASSAGRPSGANVLTF.

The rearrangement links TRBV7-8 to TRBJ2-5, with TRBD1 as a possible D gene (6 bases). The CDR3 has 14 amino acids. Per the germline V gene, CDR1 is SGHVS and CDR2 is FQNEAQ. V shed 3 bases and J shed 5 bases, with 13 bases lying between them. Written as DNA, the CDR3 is TGTGCCAGCAGCTTCGGCAGGGGCAGGGAGACCCAGTACTTC. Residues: CASSFGRGRETQYF.

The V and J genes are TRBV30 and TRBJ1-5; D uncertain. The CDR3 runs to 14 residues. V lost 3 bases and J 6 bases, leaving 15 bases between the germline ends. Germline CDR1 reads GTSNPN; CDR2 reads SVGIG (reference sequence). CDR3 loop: CAWSYGDVGQPQHF. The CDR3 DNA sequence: TGTGCCTGGAGCTACGGCGACGTGGGTCAGCCCCAGCATTTT.

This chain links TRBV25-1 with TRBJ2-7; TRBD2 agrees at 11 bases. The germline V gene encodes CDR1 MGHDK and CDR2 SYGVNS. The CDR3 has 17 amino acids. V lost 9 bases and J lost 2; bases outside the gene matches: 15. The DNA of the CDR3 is TGTGCCAGACCCTCCTGGGGGACTAGCGGCACAGCCTACGAGCAGTACTTC. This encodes CARPSWGTSGTAYEQYF.

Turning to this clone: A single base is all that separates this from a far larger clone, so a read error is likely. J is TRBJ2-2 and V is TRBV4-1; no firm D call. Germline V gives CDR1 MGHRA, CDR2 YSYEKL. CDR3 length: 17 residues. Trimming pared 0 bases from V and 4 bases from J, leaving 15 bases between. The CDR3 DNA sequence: TGCGCCAGCAGCCAAGAGGTTCGGGTCGTGTTCACCGGGGAGCTGTTTTTT. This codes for CASSQEVRVVFTGELFF.

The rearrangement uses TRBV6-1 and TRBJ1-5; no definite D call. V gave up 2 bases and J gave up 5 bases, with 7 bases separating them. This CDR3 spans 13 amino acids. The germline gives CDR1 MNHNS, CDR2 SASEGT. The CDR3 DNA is TGTGCCAGCAGTGAAACGAGTTATCAGCCCCAGCATTTT. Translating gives CASSETSYQPQHF.

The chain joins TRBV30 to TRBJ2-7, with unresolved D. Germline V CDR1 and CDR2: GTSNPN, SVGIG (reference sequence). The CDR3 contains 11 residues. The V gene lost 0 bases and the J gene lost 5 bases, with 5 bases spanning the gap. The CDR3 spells CAWSVLDEQYF. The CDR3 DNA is TGTGCCTGGAGTGTACTGGACGAGCAGTACTTC.

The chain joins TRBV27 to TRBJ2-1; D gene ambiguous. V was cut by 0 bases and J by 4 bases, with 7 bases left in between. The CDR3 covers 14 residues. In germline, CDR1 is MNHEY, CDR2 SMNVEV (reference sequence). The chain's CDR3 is CASSLSVRYNEQFF. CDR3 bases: TGTGCCAGCAGTTTATCCGTCCGATACAATGAGCAGTTCTTC.

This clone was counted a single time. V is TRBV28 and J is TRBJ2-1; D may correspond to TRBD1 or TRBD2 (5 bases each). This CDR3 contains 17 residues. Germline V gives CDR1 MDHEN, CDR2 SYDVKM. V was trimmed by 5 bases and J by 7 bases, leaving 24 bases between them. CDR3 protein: CASSPPGFADAGNEQFF. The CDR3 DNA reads TGTGCCAGCAGTCCCCCAGGGTTTGCGGACGCGGGTAATGAGCAGTTCTTC.

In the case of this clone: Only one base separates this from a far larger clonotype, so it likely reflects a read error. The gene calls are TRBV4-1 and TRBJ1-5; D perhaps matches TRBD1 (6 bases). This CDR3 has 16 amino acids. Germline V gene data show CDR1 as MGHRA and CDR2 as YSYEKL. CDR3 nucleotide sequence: TGCGCCAGCAGCCAAGGGACAGCTGATAGCGATCAGCCCCAGCATTTT. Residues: CASSQGTADSDQPQHF.

The CDR3 loop reads CASSPGHHQETQYF. Written as DNA, the CDR3 is TGTGCCAGCAGCCCCGGACACCACCAAGAGACCCAGTACTTC. The chain combines TRBV7-2 with TRBJ2-5, with D possibly matching TRBD1 (5 bases). The V end was cut by 5 bases, the J end by 0 bases, with 10 bases between. There are 14 residues in the CDR3. CDR1 and CDR2 (germline): SGHTA, FQGNSA.

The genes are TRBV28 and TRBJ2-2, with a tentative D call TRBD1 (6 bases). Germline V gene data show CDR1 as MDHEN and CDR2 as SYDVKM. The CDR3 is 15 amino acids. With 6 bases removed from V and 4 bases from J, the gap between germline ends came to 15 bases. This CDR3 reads CASRQGVASTGELFF. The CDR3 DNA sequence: TGTGCCAGCAGACAGGGAGTCGCGAGCACCGGGGAGCTGTTTTTT.

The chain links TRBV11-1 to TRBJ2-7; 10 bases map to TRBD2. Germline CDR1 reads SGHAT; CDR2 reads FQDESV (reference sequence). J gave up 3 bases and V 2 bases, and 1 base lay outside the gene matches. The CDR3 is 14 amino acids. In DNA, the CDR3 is TGTGCCAGCAGCTTACAGCGGGGGGGCTACGAGCAGTACTTC. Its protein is CASSLQRGGYEQYF.

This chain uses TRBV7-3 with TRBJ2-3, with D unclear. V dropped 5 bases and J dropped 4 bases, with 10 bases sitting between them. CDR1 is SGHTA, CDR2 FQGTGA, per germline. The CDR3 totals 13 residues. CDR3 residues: CASSPRVADTQYF. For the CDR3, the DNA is TGTGCCAGCAGCCCTCGCGTCGCAGATACGCAGTATTTT.

For the CDR3, the DNA is TGTGCCAGCAGTTTGAGGACCGATCAGCCCCAGCATTTT. This encodes CASSLRTDQPQHF. The rearrangement uses TRBV6-5 and TRBJ1-5, with D unresolved. Germline V gives CDR1 MNHEY, CDR2 SVGAGI. CDR3 size: 13 residues. V lost 4 bases and J lost 5, with 9 bases in between.

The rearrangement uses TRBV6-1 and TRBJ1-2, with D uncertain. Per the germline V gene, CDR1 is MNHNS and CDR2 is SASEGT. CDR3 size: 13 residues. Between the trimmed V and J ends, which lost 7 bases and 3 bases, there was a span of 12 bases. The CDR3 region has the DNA TGTGCCAGCACCCCTAACCCCCACTATGGCTACACCTTC. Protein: CASTPNPHYGYTF.